This paragraph reports one T cell receptor beta chain. CDR1 and CDR2 from the germline V gene are KGHSH and LQKENI. Trimming left V 0 bases short and J 4 bases short, with 9 bases between. The CDR3 covers 15 residues. Symptom resolution, clearance, or two negative PCRs marked the recovered donors of Cohort 3. Generated by immunoSEQ multiplex PCR, the TCRdb table keeps only in-frame clones and is missing some. The profile shows a few hundred thousand clones, 80% to 85% of them singletons. The sample originates from a study of blood T cell repertoires in COVID-19. Sequenced material: PBMCs or T cells enriched from blood (not recorded which). The rearrangement joins TRBV18 to TRBJ1-4; TRBD1 is a possible D gene (5 bases). This receptor was taken from a woman in her fifties or sixties who had recovered from COVID-19. CDR3 amino acids: CASSPPGPRNEKLFF. DNA for the CDR3: TGTGCCAGCTCACCACCGGGGCCCCGTAATGAAAAACTGTTTTTT.